This TCR beta chain is drawn from a study of Graves' ophthalmopathy and Graves' hyperthyroidism. Study-wide context: Specimen type is peripheral blood, obtained at initial diagnosis before any treatment.

Germline V gene sequence: CDR1 ENHRY, CDR2 SYGVKD. Germline trimming cut 6 bases from V and 3 bases from J; bases unmatched to any gene: 6. The CDR3 consists of 15 residues. With a duration under 3 months, ophthalmopathy in the donors showed moderate-to-severe activity, CAS ≥3 and NOSPECS ≥4. From fresh peripheral blood, approximately 10 ml in volume, the PBMCs were obtained. Many counts were recorded for this clonotype. The antigen is not known. RNA transcripts yielded amplified TCR beta CDR3 regions. HTBI primers were employed in first-round RT-PCR, then a second-round multiplex PCR followed. TCRdb re-analysed the multiplex PCR reads in MiXCR, keeping a single row per CDR3 protein. The table shows 360,000 or so distinct CDR3 sequences, with 18% occurring only once. Study results and caveats: Among expanded thyroid clonotypes above 0.001 frequency, most also occurred in blood.

The receptor comes from a woman between 18 and 29 years old with Graves' ophthalmopathy. This chain links TRBV10-3 with TRBJ1-3; 9 positions agree with TRBD1. The sequenced sample was peripheral blood. The CDR3: CAIRGGTGIGNTIYF. CDR3 in DNA: TGTGCCATCAGAGGTGGGACAGGGATTGGAAACACCATATATTTT.